These T cell receptor beta chains were read from a single sample in a study of blood T cell repertoires in COVID-19. Libraries were prepared by immunoSEQ multiplex PCR; TCRdb keeps only in-frame clonotypes and omits some of them. The data contain 250,000 or so clones, over 80% of them singletons. The sequenced material came from PBMCs or T cells enriched from blood (not recorded which). The receptors stem from a woman under 40 who had been exposed to COVID-19. Each CDR3 is given with its conserved first and last residue. D genes are given only for firm matches. Size is stated for part of the rows, as once, few or many counts, or as a class when the clone is expanded.

J gene	clone size	D gene	V gene	CDR3 protein	CDR3 DNA
TRBJ1-1	-	TRBD1	TRBV7-9	CASSAAGTGSEAFF	TGTGCCAGCAGCGCGGCCGGGACAGGGTCTGAAGCTTTCTTT
TRBJ2-7	-	-	TRBV10-1	CASRRTESSYEQYF	TGCGCCAGCAGGAGGACAGAAAGCTCCTACGAGCAGTACTTC
TRBJ2-1	-	TRBD2	TRBV11-3	CASSYTSGSYNEQFF	TGTGCCAGCAGCTATACTAGCGGCTCCTACAATGAGCAGTTCTTC
TRBJ2-3	-	TRBD2	TRBV9	CASSISGVLENTQYF	TGTGCCAGCAGCATTAGCGGGGTCCTAGAGAATACGCAGTATTTT
TRBJ1-5	-	TRBD1	TRBV19	CASRQGVNQPQHF	TGTGCCAGTAGACAGGGGGTAAATCAGCCCCAGCATTTT
TRBJ1-5	-	-	TRBV3-1/TRBV3-2	CASSQVGNQPQHF	TGTGCCAGCAGCCAAGTCGGCAATCAGCCCCAGCATTTT
TRBJ2-7	-	TRBD2	TRBV6-5	CASALGVSGRYEQYF	TGTGCCAGCGCCCTCGGGGTTAGCGGGAGATACGAGCAGTACTTC
TRBJ2-1	-	TRBD1	TRBV9	CASSARQGGGYEQFF	TGTGCCAGCAGCGCCCGACAGGGGGGAGGGTATGAGCAGTTCTTC
TRBJ2-1	-	TRBD1	TRBV7-3	CASSFASGQGSNEQFF	TGTGCCAGCAGCTTCGCCTCGGGACAGGGATCAAATGAGCAGTTCTTC
TRBJ1-1	-	-	TRBV19	CASSIRRENTEAFF	TGTGCCAGTAGTATAAGGAGGGAGAACACTGAAGCTTTCTTT
TRBJ2-5	-	TRBD2	TRBV24-1	CATASSSGIGETQYF	TGTGCCACCGCATCCTCTAGCGGGATTGGGGAGACCCAGTACTTC
TRBJ1-5	-	-	TRBV4-1	CASSQVTGTLNQPQHF	TGCGCCAGCAGCCAAGTAACCGGGACTTTAAATCAGCCCCAGCATTTT
TRBJ2-1	-	-	TRBV5-1	CASSLRELYNEQFF	TGCGCCAGCAGCTTACGGGAACTTTACAATGAGCAGTTCTTC
TRBJ1-2	-	TRBD1	TRBV5-4	CASTLRGQNYGYTF	TGTGCCAGCACCCTCCGGGGACAGAACTATGGCTACACCTTC
TRBJ1-1	-	TRBD1	TRBV9	CASSADTGVTEAFF	TGTGCCAGCAGCGCGGACACAGGGGTGACTGAAGCTTTCTTT
TRBJ2-3	once	TRBD2	TRBV4-1	CASSRIRLAGGPDTQYF	TGCGCCAGCAGCCGGATCAGACTAGCGGGAGGGCCAGATACGCAGTATTTT
TRBJ2-3	-	TRBD2	TRBV5-4	CASETSGRADTQYF	TGTGCCAGCGAGACTAGCGGGAGAGCAGATACGCAGTATTTT
TRBJ2-2	-	-	TRBV11-3	CASSLGGSQVTGELFF	TGTGCCAGCAGCTTAGGAGGTAGCCAAGTGACCGGGGAGCTGTTTTTT
TRBJ1-1	-	-	TRBV12-3/TRBV12-4	CASSLAPGLAAFF	TGTGCCAGCAGTTTAGCCCCCGGATTAGCAGCTTTCTTT
TRBJ1-1	-	-	TRBV7-9	CASSLAGLTEAFF	TGTGCCAGCAGCTTAGCGGGGCTTACAGAAGCTTTCTTT
TRBJ1-5	-	-	TRBV19	CASTTTGYSNQPQHF	TGTGCCAGTACCACAACAGGATATAGCAATCAGCCCCAGCATTTT
TRBJ1-1	-	TRBD1	TRBV12-3/TRBV12-4	CASSDRDRDAFF	TGTGCCAGCAGTGACCGGGACAGGGACGCTTTCTTT
TRBJ2-6	-	-	TRBV2	CASGDDRDTFSGANVLTF	TGTGCCAGCGGGGACGACCGGGACACCTTTTCTGGGGCCAACGTCCTGACTTTC
TRBJ2-1	-	-	TRBV29-1	CSGSATVYNEQFF	TGCAGCGGATCCGCTACAGTTTACAATGAGCAGTTCTTC
TRBJ2-6	-	-	TRBV24-1	CATSDHTGAGANVLTF	TGTGCCACCAGTGATCACACAGGTGCTGGGGCCAACGTCCTGACTTTC
TRBJ2-2	-	-	TRBV3-1/TRBV3-2	CASSQVGQGMRTGELFF	TGTGCCAGCAGCCAAGTAGGGCAGGGAATGCGGACCGGGGAGCTGTTTTTT
TRBJ1-6	-	-	TRBV5-1	CASSLSWDINSPLHF	TGCGCCAGCAGCTTGAGTTGGGACATCAATTCACCCCTCCACTTT
TRBJ2-2	-	-	TRBV5-4	CASSDPGVGNTGELFF	TGTGCCAGCAGCGATCCGGGAGTAGGCAACACCGGGGAGCTGTTTTTT
TRBJ2-7	few	-	TRBV6-5	CASSPLRGGYEQYF	TGTGCCAGCAGCCCCCTGAGAGGAGGCTACGAGCAGTACTTC
TRBJ1-2	-	-	TRBV2	CASTVEGKNGYTF	TGTGCCAGCACGGTCGAGGGTAAGAATGGCTACACCTTC
TRBJ1-2	-	TRBD1	TRBV6-1	CASSEDYRGHREGYTF	TGTGCCAGCAGTGAAGATTACAGGGGGCATCGGGAAGGCTACACCTTC
TRBJ2-7	-	-	TRBV7-9	CASSPVSIYEQYF	TGTGCCAGCAGCCCGGTTTCCATCTACGAGCAGTACTTC
TRBJ1-1	once	-	TRBV15	CATSRAFGLKNTEAFF	TGTGCCACCAGCAGAGCCTTCGGACTGAAGAACACTGAAGCTTTCTTT
TRBJ2-7	-	TRBD2	TRBV4-2	CASSQVIGSGLVAEQYF	TGTGCCAGCAGCCAAGTAATCGGCTCCGGACTAGTGGCCGAGCAGTACTTC
TRBJ1-1	-	TRBD1	TRBV27	CAIAMIRGISTEAFF	TGTGCCATCGCGATGATCAGGGGGATTAGTACTGAAGCTTTCTTT
TRBJ2-3	-	-	TRBV5-6	CASSPEVDPSPDTQYF	TGTGCCAGCAGCCCGGAGGTAGATCCATCACCAGATACGCAGTATTTT
TRBJ2-7	-	-	TRBV4-1	CASSQVRGQGEQYF	TGCGCCAGCAGCCAAGTAAGGGGCCAGGGCGAGCAGTACTTC
TRBJ2-1	-	-	TRBV5-5	CASSPDRIPYNEQFF	TGTGCCAGCAGCCCAGACAGAATACCCTACAATGAGCAGTTCTTC
TRBJ1-3	once	-	TRBV6-1	CASSVGTFPSSGNTIYF	TGTGCCAGCAGTGTAGGGACTTTTCCGAGCTCTGGAAACACCATATATTTT
TRBJ1-2	-	TRBD1	TRBV7-3	CASSSIATGLGYGYTF	TGTGCCAGCAGCTCGATTGCGACAGGGTTGGGCTATGGCTACACCTTC
TRBJ2-3	-	-	TRBV10-1	CASSDEGRSTDTQYF	TGCGCCAGCAGTGATGAAGGGAGAAGCACAGATACGCAGTATTTT
TRBJ2-1	-	-	TRBV5-1	CASSLGVAEYNEQFF	TGCGCCAGCAGCTTGGGAGTAGCAGAGTACAATGAGCAGTTCTTC
TRBJ1-1	once	-	TRBV5-5	CASSLGAGASTEAFF	TGTGCCAGCAGCTTGGGGGCAGGGGCGAGCACTGAAGCTTTCTTT
TRBJ1-2	-	-	TRBV11-2	CASSLGPPVGYTF	TGTGCCAGCAGCTTAGGTCCCCCGGTTGGCTACACCTTC
TRBJ1-4	-	-	TRBV30	CAWSVIGQLRANEKLFF	TGTGCCTGGAGTGTAATAGGACAGTTAAGGGCTAATGAAAAACTGTTTTTT
TRBJ2-2	-	TRBD1	TRBV10-3	CATRQLTGTTGELFF	TGTGCCACCCGCCAACTGACAGGGACCACCGGGGAGCTGTTTTTT
TRBJ1-2	few	-	TRBV24-1	CATSDLHWSGNCYGYTF	TGTGCCACCAGTGATTTGCACTGGAGCGGAAACTGCTATGGCTACACCTTC
TRBJ2-5	-	-	TRBV3-1/TRBV3-2	CASSLLGSNQETQYF	TGTGCCAGCAGCCTACTAGGGAGCAACCAAGAGACCCAGTACTTC
TRBJ1-4	-	-	TRBV5-5	CASSLGPQGTNEKLFF	TGTGCCAGCAGCTTGGGTCCTCAGGGAACTAATGAAAAACTGTTTTTT
TRBJ1-6	-	-	TRBV27	CASSFGSTGSSPLHF	TGTGCCAGCAGTTTTGGTAGTACAGGGTCTTCACCCCTCCACTTT
TRBJ2-7	-	TRBD2	TRBV7-9	CASSPAGGGRGEQYF	TGTGCCAGCAGCCCAGCGGGAGGGGGAAGGGGCGAGCAGTACTTC
TRBJ2-2	once	TRBD2	TRBV9	CASSVWSGGGGELFF	TGTGCCAGCAGCGTATGGTCGGGAGGAGGCGGGGAGCTGTTTTTT
TRBJ1-2	-	TRBD1	TRBV5-1	CASAQGDRSNGYTF	TGCGCCAGCGCGCAAGGGGACAGATCAAATGGCTACACCTTC
TRBJ2-5	-	-	TRBV5-1	CASTPLGLVRAGQETQYF	TGCGCCAGTACACCCCTCGGGCTGGTGCGGGCCGGCCAAGAGACCCAGTACTTC
TRBJ2-7	-	TRBD2	TRBV2	CASRRGLAVLSSYEQYF	TGTGCCAGCAGGAGGGGACTAGCGGTTCTTAGCTCCTACGAGCAGTACTTC